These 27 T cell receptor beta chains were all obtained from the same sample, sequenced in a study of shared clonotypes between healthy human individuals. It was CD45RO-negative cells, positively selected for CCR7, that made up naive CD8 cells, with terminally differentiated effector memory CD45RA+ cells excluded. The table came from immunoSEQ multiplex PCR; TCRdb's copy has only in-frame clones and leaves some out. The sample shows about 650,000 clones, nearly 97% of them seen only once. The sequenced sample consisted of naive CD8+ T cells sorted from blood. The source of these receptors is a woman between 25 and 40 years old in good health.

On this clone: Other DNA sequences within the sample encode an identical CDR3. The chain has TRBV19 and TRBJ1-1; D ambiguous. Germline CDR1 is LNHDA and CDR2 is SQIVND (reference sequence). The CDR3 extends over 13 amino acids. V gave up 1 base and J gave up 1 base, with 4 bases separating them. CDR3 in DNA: TGTGCCAGTAGTATAGGAAAGAACACTGAAGCTTTCTTT. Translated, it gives CASSIGKNTEAFF.

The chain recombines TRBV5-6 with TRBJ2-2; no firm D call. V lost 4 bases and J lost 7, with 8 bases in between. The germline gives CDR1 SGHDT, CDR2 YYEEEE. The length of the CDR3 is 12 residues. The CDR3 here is CASSVVDGELFF. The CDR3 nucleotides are TGTGCCAGCAGCGTCGTGGACGGGGAGCTGTTTTTT.

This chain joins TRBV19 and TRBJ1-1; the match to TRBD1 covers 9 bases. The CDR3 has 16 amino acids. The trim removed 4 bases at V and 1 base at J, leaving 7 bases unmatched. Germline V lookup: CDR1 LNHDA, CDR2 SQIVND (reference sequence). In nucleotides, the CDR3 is TGTGCCAGTAGTAGGGAGCCGGGACAGGGGAACACTGAAGCTTTCTTT. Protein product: CASSREPGQGNTEAFF.

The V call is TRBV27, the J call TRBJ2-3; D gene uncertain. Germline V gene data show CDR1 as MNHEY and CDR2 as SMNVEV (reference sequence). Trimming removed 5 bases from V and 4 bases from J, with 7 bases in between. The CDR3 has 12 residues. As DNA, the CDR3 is TGTGCCAGCAGTAATACGGCAGATACGCAGTATTTT. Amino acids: CASSNTADTQYF.

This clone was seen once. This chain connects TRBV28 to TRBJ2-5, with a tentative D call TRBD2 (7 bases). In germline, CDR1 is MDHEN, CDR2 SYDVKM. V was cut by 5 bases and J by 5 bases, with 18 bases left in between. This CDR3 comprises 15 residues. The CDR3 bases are TGTGCCAGCAGTCTCCTACGGGGGGCTGGGGAGACCCAGTACTTC. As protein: CASSLLRGAGETQYF.

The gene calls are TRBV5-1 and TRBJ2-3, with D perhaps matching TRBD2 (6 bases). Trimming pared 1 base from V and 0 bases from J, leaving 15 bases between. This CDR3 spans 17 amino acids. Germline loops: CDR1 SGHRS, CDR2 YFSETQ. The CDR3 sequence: CASSLLGLAASTDTQYF. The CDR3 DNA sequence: TGCGCCAGCAGCTTGTTGGGTTTAGCGGCCAGCACAGATACGCAGTATTTT.

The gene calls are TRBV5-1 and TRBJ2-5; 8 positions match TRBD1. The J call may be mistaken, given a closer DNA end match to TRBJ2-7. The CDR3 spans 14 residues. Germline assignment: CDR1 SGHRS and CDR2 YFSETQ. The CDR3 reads CASSSSDRGYEQYF. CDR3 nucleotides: TGCGCCAGCAGCTCAAGTGACAGGGGCTACGAGCAGTACTTC.

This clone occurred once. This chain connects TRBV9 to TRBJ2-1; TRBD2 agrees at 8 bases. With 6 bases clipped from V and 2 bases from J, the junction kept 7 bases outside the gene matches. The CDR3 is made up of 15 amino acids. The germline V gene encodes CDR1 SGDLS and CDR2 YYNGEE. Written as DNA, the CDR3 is TGTGCCAGCACCCCGGATAGCGGGGCCTACAATGAGCAGTTCTTC. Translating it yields CASTPDSGAYNEQFF.

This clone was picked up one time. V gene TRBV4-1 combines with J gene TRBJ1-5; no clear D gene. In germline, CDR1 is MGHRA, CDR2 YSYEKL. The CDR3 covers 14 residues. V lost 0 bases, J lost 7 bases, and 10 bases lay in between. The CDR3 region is CASSQDELGQPQHF. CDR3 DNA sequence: TGCGCCAGCAGCCAAGACGAGTTAGGCCAGCCCCAGCATTTT.

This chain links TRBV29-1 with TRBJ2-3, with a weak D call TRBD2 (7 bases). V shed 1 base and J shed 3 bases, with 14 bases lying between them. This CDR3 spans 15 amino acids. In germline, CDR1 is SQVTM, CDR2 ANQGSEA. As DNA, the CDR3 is TGCAGCGTTGAAGGGGAGGGGGATGGGACAGATACGCAGTATTTT. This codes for CSVEGEGDGTDTQYF.

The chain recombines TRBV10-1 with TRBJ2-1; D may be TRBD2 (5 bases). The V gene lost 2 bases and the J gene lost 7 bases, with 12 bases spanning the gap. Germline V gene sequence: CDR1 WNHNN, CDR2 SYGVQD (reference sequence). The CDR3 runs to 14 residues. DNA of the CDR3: TGCGCCAGCAGTGAGGATAGAGGGCTGAATGAGCAGTTCTTC. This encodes CASSEDRGLNEQFF.

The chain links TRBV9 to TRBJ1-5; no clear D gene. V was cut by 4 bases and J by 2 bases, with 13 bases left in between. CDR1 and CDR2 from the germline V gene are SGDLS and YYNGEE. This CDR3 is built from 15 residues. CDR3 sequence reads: CASSPGDLGNQPQHF. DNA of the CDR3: TGTGCCAGCAGCCCCGGGGATTTGGGCAATCAGCCCCAGCATTTT. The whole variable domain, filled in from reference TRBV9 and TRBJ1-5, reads DSGVTQTPKHLITATGQRVTLRCSPRSGDLSVYWYQQSLDQGLQFLIQYYNGEERAKGNILERFSAQQFPDLHSELNLSSLELGDSALYFCASSPGDLGNQPQHFGDGTRLSIL.

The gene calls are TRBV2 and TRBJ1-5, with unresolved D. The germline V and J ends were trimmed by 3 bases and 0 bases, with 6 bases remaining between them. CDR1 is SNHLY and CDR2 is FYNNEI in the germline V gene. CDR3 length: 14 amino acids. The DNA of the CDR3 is TGTGCCAGCAGTGATGGGGATAGCAATCAGCCCCAGCATTTT. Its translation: CASSDGDSNQPQHF.

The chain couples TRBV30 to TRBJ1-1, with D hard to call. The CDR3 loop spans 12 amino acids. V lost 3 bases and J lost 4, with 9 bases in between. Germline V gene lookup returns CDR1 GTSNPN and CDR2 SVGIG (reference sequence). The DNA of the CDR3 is TGTGCCTGGAGGAAAGTGGTCACTGAAGCTTTCTTT. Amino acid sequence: CAWRKVVTEAFF. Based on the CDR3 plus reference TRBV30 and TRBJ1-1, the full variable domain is SQTIHQWPATLVQPVGSPLSLECTVEGTSNPNLYWYRQAAGRGLQLLFYSVGIGQISSEVPQNLSASRPQDRQFILSSKKLLLSDSGFYLCAWRKVVTEAFFGQGTRLTVV.

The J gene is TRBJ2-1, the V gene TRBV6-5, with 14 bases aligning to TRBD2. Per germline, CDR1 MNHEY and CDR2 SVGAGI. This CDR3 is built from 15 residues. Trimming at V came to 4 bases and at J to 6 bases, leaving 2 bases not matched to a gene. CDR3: CASSWGTSGSNEQFF. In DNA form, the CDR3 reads TGTGCCAGCAGTTGGGGGACTAGCGGGAGCAATGAGCAGTTCTTC.

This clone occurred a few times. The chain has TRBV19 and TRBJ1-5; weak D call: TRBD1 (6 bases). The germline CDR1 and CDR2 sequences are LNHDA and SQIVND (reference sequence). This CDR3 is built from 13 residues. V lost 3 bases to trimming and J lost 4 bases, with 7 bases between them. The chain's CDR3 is CASSMRGNQPQHF. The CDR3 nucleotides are TGTGCCAGTAGTATGAGGGGGAATCAGCCCCAGCATTTT.

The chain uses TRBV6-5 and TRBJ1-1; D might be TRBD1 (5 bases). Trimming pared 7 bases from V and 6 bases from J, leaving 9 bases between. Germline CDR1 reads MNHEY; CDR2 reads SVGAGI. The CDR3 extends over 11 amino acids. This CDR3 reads CASTMGAEAFF. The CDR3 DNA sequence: TGTGCCAGCACAATGGGGGCTGAAGCTTTCTTT.

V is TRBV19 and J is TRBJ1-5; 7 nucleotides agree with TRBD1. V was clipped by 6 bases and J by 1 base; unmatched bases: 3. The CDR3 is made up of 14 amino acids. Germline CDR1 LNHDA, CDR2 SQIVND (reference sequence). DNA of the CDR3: TGTGCCAGTAGAACAGGGGTGAGCAATCAGCCCCAGCATTTT. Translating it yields CASRTGVSNQPQHF. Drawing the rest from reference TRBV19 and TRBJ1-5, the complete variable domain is DGGITQSPKYLFRKEGQNVTLSCEQNLNHDAMYWYRQDPGQGLRLIYYSQIVNDFQKGDIAEGYSVSREKKESFPLTVTSAQKNPTAFYLCASRTGVSNQPQHFGDGTRLSIL.

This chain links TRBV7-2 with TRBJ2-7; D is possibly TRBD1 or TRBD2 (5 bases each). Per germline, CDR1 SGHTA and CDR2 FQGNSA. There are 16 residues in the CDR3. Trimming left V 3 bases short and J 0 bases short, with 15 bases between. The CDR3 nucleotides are TGTGCCAGCAGCTTCCTCTCCGGGGCCTACTCCTACGAGCAGTACTTC. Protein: CASSFLSGAYSYEQYF.

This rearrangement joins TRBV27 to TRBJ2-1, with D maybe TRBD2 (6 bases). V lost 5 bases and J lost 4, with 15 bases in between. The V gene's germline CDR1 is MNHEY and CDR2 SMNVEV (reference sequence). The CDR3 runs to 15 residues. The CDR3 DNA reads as TGTGCCAGCAGTCACGGGACTCCGGAATACAATGAGCAGTTCTTC. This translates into CASSHGTPEYNEQFF.

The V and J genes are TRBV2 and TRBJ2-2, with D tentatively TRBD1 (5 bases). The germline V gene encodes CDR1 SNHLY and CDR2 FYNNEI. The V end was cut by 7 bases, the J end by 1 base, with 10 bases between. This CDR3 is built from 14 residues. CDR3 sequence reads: CASNRRVNTGELFF. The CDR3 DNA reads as TGTGCCAGCAATCGCAGGGTGAACACCGGGGAGCTGTTTTTT.

CDR3 protein: CASSLNAGANYGYTF. In DNA form, the CDR3 reads TGCGCCAGCAGCTTGAATGCAGGGGCTAACTATGGCTACACCTTC. V and J are TRBV5-1 and TRBJ1-2; possibly TRBD1 for D (6 bases). Germline CDR1 reads SGHRS; CDR2 reads YFSETQ. The V end was cut by 1 base, the J end by 0 bases, with 10 bases between. The CDR3 is 15 residues long.

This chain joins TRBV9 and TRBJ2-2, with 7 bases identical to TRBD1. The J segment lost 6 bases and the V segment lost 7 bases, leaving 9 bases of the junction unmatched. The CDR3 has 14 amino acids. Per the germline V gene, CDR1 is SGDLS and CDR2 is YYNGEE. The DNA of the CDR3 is TGTGCCAGCCAGGGGGTTGGAGGCGCCGGGGAGCTGTTTTTT. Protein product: CASQGVGGAGELFF.

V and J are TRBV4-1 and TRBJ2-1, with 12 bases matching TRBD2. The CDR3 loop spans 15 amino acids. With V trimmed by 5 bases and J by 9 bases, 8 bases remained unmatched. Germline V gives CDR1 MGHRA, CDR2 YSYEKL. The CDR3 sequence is CASSWLAGGPGEQFF. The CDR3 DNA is TGCGCCAGCAGCTGGCTAGCGGGAGGGCCAGGTGAGCAGTTCTTC.

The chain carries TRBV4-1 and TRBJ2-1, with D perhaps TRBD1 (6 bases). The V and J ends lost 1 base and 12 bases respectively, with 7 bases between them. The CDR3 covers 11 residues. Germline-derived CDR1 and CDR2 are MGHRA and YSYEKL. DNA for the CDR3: TGCGCCAGCAGCCAAGGAGGGGGGCAGTTCTTC. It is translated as CASSQGGGQFF.

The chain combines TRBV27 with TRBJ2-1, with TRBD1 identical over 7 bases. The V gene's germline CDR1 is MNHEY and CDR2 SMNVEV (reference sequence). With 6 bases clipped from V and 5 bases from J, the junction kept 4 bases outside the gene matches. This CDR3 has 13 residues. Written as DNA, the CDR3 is TGTGCCAGCAGACTGGGGACAGACAATGAGCAGTTCTTC. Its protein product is CASRLGTDNEQFF.

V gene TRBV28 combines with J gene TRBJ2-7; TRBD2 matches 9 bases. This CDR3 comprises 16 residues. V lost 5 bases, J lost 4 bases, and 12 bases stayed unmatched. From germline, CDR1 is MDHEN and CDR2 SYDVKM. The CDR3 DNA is TGTGCCAGCAGTCCGCTCTCTAGCGGGGTGGGGTACGAGCAGTACTTC. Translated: CASSPLSSGVGYEQYF.